The source of this T cell receptor beta chain is a study of PD-L1 blockade in urothelial cancer. About the study: Dosed intravenously at 1,200 mg every 3 weeks, atezolizumab was initiated by patients at some point between 2012 and 2014. Blood analyses occurred 3 weeks (second dose) and 6 weeks post treatment start. The median number of T cells present in blood samples was 130,000 to 150,000.

Libraries were prepared by immunoSEQ multiplex PCR; TCRdb keeps only in-frame clonotypes and omits some of them. The sample lists about 49,000 clones; roughly 78% were seen once. The time point here: pretreatment peripheral blood. V was pared by 5 bases and J by 2 bases, with 13 bases between. This CDR3 contains 14 residues. The V gene's germline CDR1 is MDHEN and CDR2 SYDVKM. This chain uses TRBV28 with TRBJ2-7; TRBD2 is a possible D gene (5 bases). The sequence derives from an older man with urothelial cancer. The material was PBMCs, obtained around atezolizumab (anti-PD-L1) treatment. The CDR3 DNA sequence: TGTGCCAGCAGTCGAGGGAGCCGGGCCTACGAGCAGTACTTC. Its translation: CASSRGSRAYEQYF. Drawing the rest from reference TRBV28 and TRBJ2-7, the complete variable domain is DVKVTQSSRYLVKRTGEKVFLECVQDMDHENMFWYRQDPGLGLRLIYFSYDVKMKEKGDIPEGYSVSREKKERFSLILESASTNQTSMYLCASSRGSRAYEQYFGPGTRLTVT.